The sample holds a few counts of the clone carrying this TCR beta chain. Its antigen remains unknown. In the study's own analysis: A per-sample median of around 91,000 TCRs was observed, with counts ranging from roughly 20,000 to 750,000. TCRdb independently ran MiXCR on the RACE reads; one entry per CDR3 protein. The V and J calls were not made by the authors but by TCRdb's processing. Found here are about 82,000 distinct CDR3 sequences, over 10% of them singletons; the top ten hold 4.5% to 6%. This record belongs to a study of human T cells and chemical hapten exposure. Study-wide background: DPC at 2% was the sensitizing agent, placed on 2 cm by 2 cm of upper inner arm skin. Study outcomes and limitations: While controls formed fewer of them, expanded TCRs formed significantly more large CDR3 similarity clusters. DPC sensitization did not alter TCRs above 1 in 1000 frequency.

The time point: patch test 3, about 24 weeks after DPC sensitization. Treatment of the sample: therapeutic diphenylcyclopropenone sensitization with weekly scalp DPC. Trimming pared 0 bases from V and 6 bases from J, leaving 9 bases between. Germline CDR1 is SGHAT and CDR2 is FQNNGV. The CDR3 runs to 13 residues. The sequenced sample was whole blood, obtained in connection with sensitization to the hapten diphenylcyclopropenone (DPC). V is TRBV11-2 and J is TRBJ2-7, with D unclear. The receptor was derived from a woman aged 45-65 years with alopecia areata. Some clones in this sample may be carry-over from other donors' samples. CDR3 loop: CASSLDGPGEQYF. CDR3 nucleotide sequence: TGTGCCAGCAGCTTAGACGGCCCAGGCGAGCAGTACTTC.